A selection of T cell receptor beta chains follows, all from one sample in a study of lymphopenia after photon versus proton radiotherapy. Measured with immunoSEQ multiplex PCR; TCRdb has only the in-frame clones, and not every one. The table includes 60,000 to 75,000 clones, 87% detected once. This specimen was peripheral blood, taken from a patient treated with proton-based radiotherapy. The receptors originated from a man at least 80 years old with esophageal cancer. CDR3s include the opening cysteine and the closing phenylalanine or tryptophan. The D gene is left open where the match is weak. Some rows mark clone size as missing; the rest say once, few, many or name a class of expanded clone.

v_gene	abundance	d_gene	j_gene	CDR3nt	CDR3aa
TRBV6-5	.	TRBD1	TRBJ2-7	TGTGCCAGCAGGGGACAGGGTTTGGGCGAGCAGTACTTC	CASRGQGLGEQYF
TRBV21-1	.	.	TRBJ2-5	TGTGCCAGCACGGTGGACAGGGAAGAGACCCAGTACTTC	CASTVDREETQYF
TRBV5-1	.	.	TRBJ1-1	TGCGCCAGCAGCTTGGACCCCCTGGGGGCGAACACTGAAGCTTTCTTT	CASSLDPLGANTEAFF
TRBV11-2	.	.	TRBJ2-3	TGTGCCAGCAGCTTATACGGACCCACAGATACGCAGTATTTT	CASSLYGPTDTQYF
TRBV5-1	.	.	TRBJ2-5	TGCGCCAGCAGCTTGGACGGGGGCTCGGAAGAGACCCAGTACTTC	CASSLDGGSEETQYF
TRBV11-2	.	.	TRBJ1-5	TGTGCCAGCAGCCCCCCCTTCACAGATCAGCCCCAGCATTTT	CASSPPFTDQPQHF
TRBV20-1	few	.	TRBJ1-5	TGCAGTGCTAGAGACGACGGACCTCCGCATTTT	CSARDDGPPHF
TRBV27	.	.	TRBJ1-3	TGTGCCAGCCGGTTGGCCTCTGGAAACACCATATATTTT	CASRLASGNTIYF
TRBV7-9	.	.	TRBJ2-5	TGTGCCAGCAGCTTAGGCAGCATCCAAGAGACCCAGTACTTC	CASSLGSIQETQYF
TRBV5-4	.	TRBD1	TRBJ1-1	TGTGCCAGCAGCCTAATGACAGGGTTGAACACTGAAGCTTTCTTT	CASSLMTGLNTEAFF
TRBV6-1	.	.	TRBJ1-2	TGTGCCAGCAGTGAATCGGGGGACCCGAGCCGCACCTTC	CASSESGDPSRTF
TRBV7-2	once	.	TRBJ1-2	TGTGCCAGCAGCCGGGGAAGGGAAGGGGCGCGAAGTGGCTACACCTTC	CASSRGREGARSGYTF
TRBV7-3	.	.	TRBJ2-2	TGTGCCAGCAGCAGCGAAGGGAACAGGGTAACCGGGGAGCTGTTTTTT	CASSSEGNRVTGELFF
TRBV30	.	.	TRBJ1-2	TGTGCCTGGAACGTAGTTGCTAACTATGGCTACACCTTC	CAWNVVANYGYTF
TRBV29-1	.	.	TRBJ2-3	TGCAGCGTTGAAGGGTCGCGGGATCCTGATACGCAGTATTTT	CSVEGSRDPDTQYF
TRBV11-2	.	.	TRBJ2-1	TGTGCCAGCAGCCCCCGAACTAGCCCGAGGTACAATGAGCAGTTCTTC	CASSPRTSPRYNEQFF
TRBV16	.	.	TRBJ1-5	TGTGCCAGCAGCCCTCCTGCGGGTAGTAATCAGCCCCAGCATTTT	CASSPPAGSNQPQHF
TRBV29-1	.	TRBD2	TRBJ2-7	TGCAGCGTTGAAATCCCGGGAGGGCCCGACATGACCTACGAGCAGTACTTC	CSVEIPGGPDMTYEQYF
TRBV9	.	TRBD1	TRBJ1-2	TGTGCCAGCAGCGCGGAGGGGGCGTTCTATGGCTACACCTTC	CASSAEGAFYGYTF